Described below is a single T cell receptor beta chain sequence and its context. Study processing details: For nucleated cells, counts were estimated from reference gene primer amplification. Here immunoSEQ multiplex PCR was the method, and the copy in TCRdb shows in-frame clones only, minus some. The DNA was the basis for D and trimming; V, J and clone size are from that table. In the table there are just over 650,000 clones, around 90% of which are singletons. The length of the CDR3 is 14 residues. Between the trimmed V and J ends, which lost 1 base and 1 base, there was a span of 9 bases. Germline V CDR1 and CDR2: SGHNT, YYREEE (reference sequence). The sample originates from a study of blood T cell repertoires in COVID-19. Study at large: Samples came from the United States, Italy and Spain, spanning acute and convalescent COVID-19. T cells, B-cell-depleted T cells, or PBMCs supplied cDNA or gDNA.

The receptor's source is a woman in her late teens or twenties with acute or convalescent COVID-19. The specimen was peripheral blood. V usage is TRBV5-4 and J usage is TRBJ2-7; TRBD1 might be the D (5 bases). The CDR3 protein is CASSLQSGSYEQYF. DNA of the CDR3: TGTGCCAGCAGCTTGCAGTCAGGGTCCTACGAGCAGTACTTC.